The clone carrying this T cell receptor (beta chain) was detected a few times. Its antigen is not identified. The sequenced template was cDNA made from the entire isolated RNA. Roughly 3.6 million reads per sample were averaged for naive, central memory and regulatory samples. Data came from immunoSEQ multiplex PCR; TCRdb stores just in-frame clones and leaves some out. The sample lists 150,000 to 180,000 clones, 11% occurring once. The entry originates in a study of beta chain features in type 1 diabetes. Overall study results and limits: Type 1 diabetes patients had VDJ junctions that carried fewer insertions and more deletions. Across patients, naive, central memory and Treg TCRB repertoires exhibited apparently greater similarity than was observed across healthy donors.

The germline V gene has CDR1 SQVTM and CDR2 ANQGSEA. The CDR3 is 12 residues long. With V trimmed by 6 bases and J by 2 bases, 3 bases remained unmatched. One heparinised blood draw, averaging roughly 120 mL, came from each donor. The chain employs TRBV29-1 and TRBJ2-5, with 7 bases identical to TRBD2. The TCR sequence derives from a man younger than 35 in good health. Specimen: central memory CD4+ T cells from blood. CDR3 nucleotide sequence: TGCAGCGTGGGGGGGACTCAAGAGACCCAGTACTTC. As protein: CSVGGTQETQYF.